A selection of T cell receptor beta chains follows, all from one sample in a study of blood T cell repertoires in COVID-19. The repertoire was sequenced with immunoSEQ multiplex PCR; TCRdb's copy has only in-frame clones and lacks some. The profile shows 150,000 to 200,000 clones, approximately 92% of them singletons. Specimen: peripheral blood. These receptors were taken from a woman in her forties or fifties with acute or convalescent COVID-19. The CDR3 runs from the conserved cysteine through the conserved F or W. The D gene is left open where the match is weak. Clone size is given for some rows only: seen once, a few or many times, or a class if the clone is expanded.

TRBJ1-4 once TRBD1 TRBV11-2 CASSRRQGNEKLFF TGTGCCAGCAGCCGGAGACAGGGGAATGAAAAACTGTTTTTT
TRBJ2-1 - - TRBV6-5 CASSYSWGEKYNEQFF TGTGCCAGCAGTTACTCTTGGGGGGAGAAGTACAATGAGCAGTTCTTC
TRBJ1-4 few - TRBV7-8 CASSEGQKGKLFF TGTGCCAGCTCCGAAGGGCAGAAGGGGAAACTGTTTTTT
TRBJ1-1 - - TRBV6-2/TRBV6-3 CASSSLMNTEAFF TGTGCCAGCAGTTCCCTTATGAACACTGAAGCTTTCTTT
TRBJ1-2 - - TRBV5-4 CASSQESLGSGYTF TGTGCCAGCAGCCAAGAATCTCTAGGTTCTGGCTACACCTTC
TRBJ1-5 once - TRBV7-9 CASSLEGTSVQHF TGTGCCAGCAGCTTAGAAGGGACATCGGTCCAGCATTTT
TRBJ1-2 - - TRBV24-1 CATSDHREGYTF TGTGCCACCAGTGACCACAGGGAGGGCTACACCTTC
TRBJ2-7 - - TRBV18 CASSPLINNRNQNYEQYF TGTGCCAGCTCACCCCTGATCAACAACAGGAACCAAAACTACGAGCAGTACTTC
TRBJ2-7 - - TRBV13 CASSLGGGGAGEQYF TGTGCCAGCAGCTTAGGCGGAGGGGGCGCGGGCGAGCAGTACTTC
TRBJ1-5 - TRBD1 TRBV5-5 CASSVGQGNNQPQHF TGTGCCAGCAGCGTCGGACAGGGGAATAATCAGCCCCAGCATTTT
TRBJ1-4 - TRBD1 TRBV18 CASSPTGVVEKLFF TGTGCCAGCTCACCGACAGGGGTCGTCGAAAAACTGTTTTTT
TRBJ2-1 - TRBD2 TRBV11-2 CASSLRAGGPYNEQFF TGTGCCAGCAGCTTGCGAGCGGGAGGGCCTTACAATGAGCAGTTCTTC
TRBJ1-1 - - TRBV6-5 CASAPFGGEAEAFF TGTGCCAGCGCCCCTTTTGGGGGCGAAGCTGAAGCTTTCTTT
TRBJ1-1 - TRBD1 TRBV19 CASSLGTAETEAFF TGTGCCAGTAGTCTTGGGACAGCGGAGACTGAAGCTTTCTTT
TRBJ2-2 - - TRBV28 CASSSTGQRIHTGELFF TGTGCCAGCAGTTCAACCGGACAGCGGATTCACACCGGGGAGCTGTTTTTT
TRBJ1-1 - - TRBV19 CASSIVGVNTEAFF TGTGCCAGTAGTATAGTCGGGGTCAACACTGAAGCTTTCTTT
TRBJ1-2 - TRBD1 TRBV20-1 CSASPVTGTNYGYTF TGCAGTGCTAGTCCTGTGACAGGGACTAACTATGGCTACACCTTC
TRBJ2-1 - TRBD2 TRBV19 CASREDRLAGNEQFF TGTGCCAGTAGAGAAGATCGACTAGCGGGCAATGAGCAGTTCTTC
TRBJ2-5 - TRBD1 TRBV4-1 CASSQGDSWQETQYF TGCGCCAGCAGCCAGGGGGACAGTTGGCAAGAGACCCAGTACTTC
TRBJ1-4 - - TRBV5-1 CASSIGTTHNEKLFF TGCGCCAGCAGCATAGGGACAACCCATAATGAAAAACTGTTTTTT
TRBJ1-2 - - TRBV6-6 CASSLLISPLGGTGGYTF TGTGCCAGCAGTCTTCTCATATCCCCTCTAGGAGGGACGGGCGGCTACACCTTC
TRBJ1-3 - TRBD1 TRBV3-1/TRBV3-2 CASSYGQGIPGNTIYF TGTGCCAGCAGCTATGGACAGGGAATCCCTGGAAACACCATATATTTT
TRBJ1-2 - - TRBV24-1 CATSDLGVNGYTF TGTGCCACCAGTGATTTGGGAGTAAATGGCTACACCTTC
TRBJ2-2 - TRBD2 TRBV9 CASSPRLAGDTGELFF TGTGCCAGCAGCCCGCGACTAGCGGGAGACACCGGGGAGCTGTTTTTT
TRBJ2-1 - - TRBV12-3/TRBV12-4 CASSLVSGSQFF TGTGCCAGCAGTTTAGTGTCCGGTTCGCAGTTCTTC
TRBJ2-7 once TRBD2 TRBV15 CATRLAGAYEQYF TGTGCCACCAGGCTAGCGGGAGCCTACGAGCAGTACTTC
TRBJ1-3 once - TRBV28 CASSFPQGTGNTIYF TGTGCCAGCAGTTTTCCCCAGGGAACGGGTAACACCATATATTTT
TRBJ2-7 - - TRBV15 CATSSGGLGGYEQYF TGTGCCACCAGCAGTGGGGGACTGGGGGGCTACGAGCAGTACTTC
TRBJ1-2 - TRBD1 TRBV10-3 CAISEAAGTGRYGYTF TGTGCCATCAGTGAGGCTGCCGGGACAGGCCGATATGGCTACACCTTC
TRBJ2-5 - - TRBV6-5 CASSLGQNQETQYF TGTGCCAGCAGTTTAGGACAGAACCAAGAGACCCAGTACTTC
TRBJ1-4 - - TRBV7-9 CASSLKGVPEKLFF TGTGCCAGCAGCTTAAAGGGGGTTCCGGAAAAACTGTTTTTT
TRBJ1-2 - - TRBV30 CAWSVPVVVYGYTF TGTGCCTGGAGTGTACCGGTGGTTGTCTATGGCTACACCTTC
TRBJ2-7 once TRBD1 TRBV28 CASRGQAYEQYF TGTGCCAGCCGGGGACAGGCCTACGAGCAGTACTTC
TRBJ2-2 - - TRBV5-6 CASSLEGTNTGELFF TGTGCCAGCAGCTTGGAGGGGACGAACACCGGGGAGCTGTTTTTT
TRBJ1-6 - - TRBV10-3 CAISEREAGNSPLHF TGTGCCATCAGTGAGAGGGAGGCAGGCAATTCACCCCTCCACTTT
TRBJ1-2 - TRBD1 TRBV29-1 CSVSDREGRGYTF TGCAGCGTTTCAGACAGGGAAGGACGAGGCTACACCTTC
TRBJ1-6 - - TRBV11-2 CASSLNSPLHF TGTGCCAGCAGTCTTAATTCACCCCTCCACTTT
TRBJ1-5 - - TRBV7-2 CASSSPRGNQPQHF TGTGCCAGCAGCTCCCCCCGGGGCAATCAGCCCCAGCATTTT
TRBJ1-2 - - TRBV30 CAWTTLSRPANYGYTF TGTGCCTGGACCACCCTGTCCAGGCCTGCTAACTATGGCTACACCTTC
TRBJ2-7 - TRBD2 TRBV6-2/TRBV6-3 CASSYLAGAYEQYF TGTGCCAGCAGTTACCTAGCGGGGGCCTACGAGCAGTACTTC
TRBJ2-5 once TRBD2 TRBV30 CAWSETSGRADEETQYF TGTGCCTGGAGTGAGACTAGCGGGAGGGCCGACGAAGAGACCCAGTACTTC
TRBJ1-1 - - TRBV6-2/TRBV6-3 CASSYHSGVLPTRTAEAFF TGTGCCAGCAGTTACCATTCTGGAGTTTTACCAACGAGGACAGCTGAAGCTTTCTTT
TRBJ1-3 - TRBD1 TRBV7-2 CASSLTGAWISYSGNTIYF TGTGCCAGCAGCTTAACAGGGGCTTGGATTAGCTACTCTGGAAACACCATATATTTT
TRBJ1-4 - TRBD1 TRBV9 CASSVGGTGLNEKLFF TGTGCCAGCAGCGTAGGAGGGACAGGACTTAATGAAAAACTGTTTTTT
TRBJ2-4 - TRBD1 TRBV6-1 CASSEELVDGQGTKNIQYF TGTGCCAGCAGTGAAGAATTAGTTGATGGACAGGGGACCAAAAACATTCAGTACTTC
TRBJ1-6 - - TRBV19 CASSSLGARGTSPLHF TGTGCCAGTAGTTCTTTGGGAGCGCGGGGAACTTCACCCCTCCACTTT
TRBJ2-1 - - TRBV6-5 CASSYSTGINEQFF TGTGCCAGCAGTTACTCGACGGGAATCAATGAGCAGTTCTTC
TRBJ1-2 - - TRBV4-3 CASSQGALSPGGYTF TGCGCCAGCAGCCAAGGGGCCCTCTCGCCTGGTGGCTACACCTTC
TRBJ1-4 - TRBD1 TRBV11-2 CASSIYRGLNEKLFF TGTGCCAGCAGCATATACAGGGGCCTAAATGAAAAACTGTTTTTT
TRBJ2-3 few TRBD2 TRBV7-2 CASSLSLAVTDTQYF TGTGCCAGCAGCTTAAGTCTAGCGGTTACAGATACGCAGTATTTT
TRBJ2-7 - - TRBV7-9 CASSLGDSDYEQYF TGTGCCAGCAGCTTAGGAGACTCCGATTACGAGCAGTACTTC
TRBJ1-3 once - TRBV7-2 CASSAAVSGNTIYF TGTGCCAGCAGCGCGGCGGTCTCTGGAAACACCATATATTTT
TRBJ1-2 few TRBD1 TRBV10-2 CASSPPGTVLATF TGCGCCAGCAGTCCCCCCGGGACAGTATTGGCCACCTTC
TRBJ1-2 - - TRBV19 CASSSTGRDIYGYTF TGTGCCAGTAGTAGCACAGGCCGCGACATTTATGGCTACACCTTC